The clone carrying this TCR beta chain was picked up a small number of times. Antigen specificity is unknown. The PCR contained 60 Vbeta and 13 Jbeta primers. Data came from immunoSEQ multiplex PCR; TCRdb stores just in-frame clones and leaves some out. The sample has under 200,000 clones; roughly four fifths are singletons. Germline lookup yields CDR1 SNHLY and CDR2 FYNNEI. The CDR3 consists of 13 residues. J was trimmed by 4 bases and V by 10 bases; bases with no gene match: 6. The record originates from a study of cytomegalovirus exposure and HLA in healthy donors. Overall study results and limits: Likely technical artifact: a cluster of highly shared sequence variants. Later on, analysis showed that most CMV-associated TCR beta chains appeared to be HLA-restricted.

The chain joins TRBV2 to TRBJ2-3; TRBD2 matches 9 bases. The TCR comes from a man between 45 and 60 years old in good health and CMV-seropositive. The material sequenced was PBMCs. The CDR3, as DNA: TGTGCCACCCAGGGACTAGCTTCAGATACGCAGTATTTT. As protein: CATQGLASDTQYF.